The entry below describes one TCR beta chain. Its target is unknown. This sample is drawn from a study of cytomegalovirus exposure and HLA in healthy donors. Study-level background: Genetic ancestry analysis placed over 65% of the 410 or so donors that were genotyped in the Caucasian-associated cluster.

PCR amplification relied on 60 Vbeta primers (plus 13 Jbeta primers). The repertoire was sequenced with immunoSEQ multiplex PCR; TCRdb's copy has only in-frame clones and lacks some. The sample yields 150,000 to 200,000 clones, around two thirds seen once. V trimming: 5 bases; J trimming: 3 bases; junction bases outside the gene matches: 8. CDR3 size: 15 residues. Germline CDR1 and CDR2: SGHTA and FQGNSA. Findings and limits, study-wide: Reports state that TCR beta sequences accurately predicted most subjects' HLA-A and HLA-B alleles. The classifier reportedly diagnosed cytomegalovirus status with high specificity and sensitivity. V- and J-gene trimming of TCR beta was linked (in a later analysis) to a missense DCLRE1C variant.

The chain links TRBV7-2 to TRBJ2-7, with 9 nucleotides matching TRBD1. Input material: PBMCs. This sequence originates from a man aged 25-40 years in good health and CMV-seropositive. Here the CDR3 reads CASSLPGQGYYEQYF. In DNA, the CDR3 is TGTGCCAGCAGCCTACCGGGACAGGGTTACTACGAGCAGTACTTC.